This T cell receptor beta chain came from a study of identical twins. V lost 6 bases and J lost 3, with 15 bases in between. CDR3 size: 15 residues. MiXCR, applied by TCRdb to the 5' RACE reads, yields one record per CDR3 protein. The sample yields about 660,000 distinct CDR3 sequences, 8.5% to 9.5% seen once. This clonotype was counted between two and nine times. These sequences were also reported in another study, on yellow fever vaccine responses in identical twins.

The sequence was obtained from a woman in her late teens or twenties in good health. This sequence joins TRBV12-3 or TRBV12-4 and TRBJ2-1; D call uncertain. Sequenced input: PBMCs. In nucleotides, the CDR3 is TGTGCCAGCAGATTGGAAGGGTTAGGCTACAATGAGCAGTTCTTC. Translating it yields CASRLEGLGYNEQFF.